This TCR beta chain came from a study of blood T cell repertoires in COVID-19. Study details: PBMCs, B-cell-depleted T cells, or T cells provided the cDNA or gDNA that made up the material.

As originally analysed: Reference gene primer amplification yielded estimated nucleated cell counts. Assay: immunoSEQ multiplex PCR; the TCRdb copy retains only in-frame clones and omits some. D and trimming were read from the DNA, whereas the V and J calls and clone size are those reported in that table. The sample shows 130,000 to 150,000 clones, about 80% of them seen only once. The CDR3 length is 17 residues. Enrollees, about 18 to 95 years old, lived in around 23 US areas. Material for sequencing was PBMCs or T cells enriched from blood (not recorded which). The chain links TRBV21-1 to TRBJ2-5; whether TRBD1, the table's D call, matches the DNA was not checked. TRBV21-1 is shown as a pseudogene. This clonotype originated in a man in his forties or fifties who had recovered from COVID-19. The CDR3 protein is CASSKAGTGDCQETQYF. The CDR3 nucleotides are TGTGCCAGCAGCAAAGCCGGAACAGGGGATTGTCAAGAGACCCAGTACTTC.